The 25 T cell receptor beta chains below come from one sample, sequenced in a study of shared clonotypes between healthy human individuals. Clones were sequenced by immunoSEQ multiplex PCR, and TCRdb holds only the in-frame ones, with some missing. This table holds more than 90,000 clones, roughly two thirds found once. Specimen: memory CD8+ T cells sorted from blood. As for subset: CD45RO+ cells pooled with CCR7-negative TemRA cells. The source is a man aged 30-40 years in good health.

The chain carries TRBV7-2 and TRBJ2-5; 8 bases match TRBD1. The length of the CDR3 is 14 residues. V lost 2 bases, J lost 2 bases, and 1 base stayed unmatched. Germline V gives CDR1 SGHTA, CDR2 FQGNSA. CDR3 coding DNA: TGTGCCAGCAGCTTACACAGGGGGCAAGAGACCCAGTACTTC. Translating it yields CASSLHRGQETQYF. The variable domain in full, completed from reference TRBV7-2 and TRBJ2-5, reads GAGVSQSPSNKVTEKGKDVELRCDPISGHTALYWYRQSLGQGLEFLIYFQGNSAPDKSGLPSDRFSAERTGGSVSTLTIQRTQQEDSAVYLCASSLHRGQETQYFGPGTRLLVL.

This clone has only one observation. The rearrangement uses TRBV10-3 and TRBJ2-7, with 7 bases aligning to TRBD2. CDR1 ENHRY and CDR2 SYGVKD come from the germline V gene. The CDR3 totals 15 residues. V shed 3 bases and J 6 bases; nucleotides not matched to a gene: 11. In DNA, the CDR3 is TGTGCCATCAGTGAAACGACTAGCTCGGTAGGCGAGCAGTACTTC. Translation: CAISETTSSVGEQYF.

This CDR3 reads CASSTTSGRARGANVLTF. CDR3 nucleotides: TGTGCCAGCAGCACGACTAGCGGGAGGGCCCGGGGGGCCAACGTCCTGACTTTC. This chain links TRBV28 with TRBJ2-6; TRBD2 agrees at 14 bases. CDR3 length: 18 amino acids. Per the germline V gene, CDR1 is MDHEN and CDR2 is SYDVKM. The junction had 8 bases not matched to a gene; V was cut back by 6 bases and J by 4 bases.

V and J are TRBV5-6 and TRBJ1-5; D gene uncertain. V dropped 0 bases and J dropped 7 bases, with 8 bases sitting between them. From germline, CDR1 is SGHDT and CDR2 YYEEEE. This CDR3 has 13 residues. The CDR3 sequence is CASSLAVGQPQHF. The CDR3 bases are TGTGCCAGCAGCTTGGCTGTGGGACAGCCCCAGCATTTT.

The CDR3 is CASSLQTGRTQYF. In DNA form, the CDR3 reads TGTGCCAGCAGCCTCCAGACAGGGAGGACCCAGTACTTC. The gene calls are TRBV7-9 and TRBJ2-5; 7 positions match TRBD1. CDR3 length: 13 residues. J lost 7 bases, V lost 5 bases, and 7 bases had no gene match. Germline V gives CDR1 SEHNR, CDR2 FQNEAQ (reference sequence).

V and J are TRBV11-2 and TRBJ2-1, with D possibly being TRBD1 (6 bases). Trimming pared 0 bases from V and 10 bases from J, leaving 16 bases between. The germline CDR1 and CDR2 sequences are SGHAT and FQNNGV. The CDR3 consists of 15 residues. The CDR3: CASSLEVARGSEQFF. DNA of the CDR3: TGTGCCAGCAGCTTAGAGGTGGCCAGGGGAAGCGAGCAGTTCTTC. Full variable domain (rest looked up from reference TRBV11-2 and TRBJ2-1): EAGVAQSPRYKIIEKRQSVAFWCNPISGHATLYWYQQILGQGPKLLIQFQNNGVVDDSQLPKDRFSAERLKGVDSTLKIQPAKLEDSAVYLCASSLEVARGSEQFFGPGTRLTVL.

The genes are TRBV27 and TRBJ2-5; D is tentatively TRBD1 or TRBD2 (5 bases each). CDR1 and CDR2 (germline): MNHEY, SMNVEV (reference sequence). Between the trimmed V and J ends, which lost 6 bases and 5 bases, there was a span of 16 bases. The CDR3 extends over 14 amino acids. The CDR3 spells CASSPIRGVETQYF. DNA for the CDR3: TGTGCCAGCAGCCCCATTAGAGGGGTTGAGACCCAGTACTTC.

Note on this clone: A far larger clone is one nucleotide away, so this likely arose from a read error. The rearrangement joins TRBV10-3 to TRBJ2-6; D uncertain. The CDR3 is made up of 14 amino acids. The V end was cut by 3 bases, the J end by 0 bases, with 3 bases between. Germline loops: CDR1 ENHRY, CDR2 SYGVKD. Written as DNA, the CDR3 is TGTGCCATCAGTGACTCCTCTGGGGCCAACGTCCTGACTTTC. It translates to CAISDSSGANVLTF.

The chain carries TRBV25-1 and TRBJ1-4; 9 bases fit TRBD1. CDR1 and CDR2 (germline): MGHDK, SYGVNS. This CDR3 region has 14 residues. V shed 2 bases, J shed 6 bases, and the junction held 1 base outside the gene matches. CDR3 amino acids: CASSEGTGYEKLFF. CDR3 in DNA: TGTGCCAGCAGTGAAGGGACAGGGTATGAAAAACTGTTTTTT.

This clone came up a few times. The chain couples TRBV10-3 to TRBJ2-6; D may be TRBD1 (5 bases). V was cut by 6 bases and J by 0 bases, with 15 bases left in between. Germline V gene lookup returns CDR1 ENHRY and CDR2 SYGVKD. The CDR3 consists of 17 residues. Written as DNA, the CDR3 is TGTGCCATCAGGCCTCGCGACAGTTCCTCTGGGGCCAACGTCCTGACTTTC. Its protein is CAIRPRDSSSGANVLTF.

As concerns this clone: One end of the junction varies from germline; a read error may be responsible. The CDR3 region is CASSIRGSSEQYF. In nucleotides, the CDR3 is TGTGCCAGTAGTATTCGAGGGTCCTCCGAGCAGTACTTC. The gene calls are TRBV19 and TRBJ2-7, with D possibly TRBD2 on 5 matching bases. The CDR3 consists of 13 residues. CDR1 and CDR2 from the germline V gene are LNHDA and SQIVND (reference sequence).

This chain links TRBV5-1 with TRBJ2-3; D perhaps matches TRBD2 (6 bases). The CDR3 is 15 residues long. Germline V gene sequence: CDR1 SGHRS, CDR2 YFSETQ. V was pared by 1 base and J by 0 bases, with 9 bases between. The CDR3 here is CASSLNGGSTDTQYF. DNA for the CDR3: TGCGCCAGCAGCTTGAACGGGGGAAGCACAGATACGCAGTATTTT.

V usage is TRBV7-3 and J usage is TRBJ2-2; 10 bases agree with TRBD2. The CDR3 has 15 amino acids. Germline CDR1 is SGHTA and CDR2 is FQGTGA. The ends lost 5 bases at V and 15 bases at J; junction bases unmatched: 15. The CDR3 reads CASSPPGAGGEGVFF. The CDR3 DNA sequence: TGTGCCAGCAGCCCCCCTGGAGCGGGGGGGGAAGGGGTGTTTTTT.

V gene TRBV5-1 combines with J gene TRBJ2-7, with 9 nucleotides matching TRBD1. Germline V gene lookup returns CDR1 SGHRS and CDR2 YFSETQ. Trimming cost V 4 bases and J 1 base; bases outside gene matches: 18. This CDR3 comprises 19 residues. This CDR3 reads CASSPIPGTGYERSYEQYF. CDR3 DNA: TGCGCCAGCAGCCCTATCCCCGGGACAGGGTATGAGAGGTCCTACGAGCAGTACTTC.

The chain has TRBV5-1 and TRBJ2-7; D unclear. There are 15 residues in the CDR3. Per the germline V gene, CDR1 is SGHRS and CDR2 is YFSETQ. Trimming cost V 0 bases and J 0 bases, with 10 bases left between them. The CDR3 sequence: CASSLAIFDSYEQYF. The CDR3 DNA reads as TGCGCCAGCAGCTTGGCTATTTTCGACTCCTACGAGCAGTACTTC.

This clone was observed a handful of times. This chain links TRBV6-6 with TRBJ2-1; D is uncertain. Germline values: CDR1 MNHNY, CDR2 SVGAGI (reference sequence). V was trimmed by 1 base and J by 6 bases, leaving 10 bases between them. The CDR3 has 14 amino acids. CDR3 sequence: CASSYWAGANEQFF. The CDR3 coding sequence is TGTGCCAGCAGTTACTGGGCAGGCGCCAATGAGCAGTTCTTC.

The J gene is TRBJ1-5, the V gene TRBV30; D unclear. The CDR3 loop spans 14 amino acids. Germline V gene sequence: CDR1 GTSNPN, CDR2 SVGIG (reference sequence). The V end lost 2 bases, the J end lost 7 bases, and 15 bases lay between the germline ends. CDR3 in amino acids: CAWSHVGNPQPQHF. The CDR3 nucleotides read TGTGCCTGGAGTCACGTAGGGAACCCACAGCCCCAGCATTTT. The variable domain in full, with the rest retrieved from reference TRBV30 and TRBJ1-5, is SQTIHQWPATLVQPVGSPLSLECTVEGTSNPNLYWYRQAAGRGLQLLFYSVGIGQISSEVPQNLSASRPQDRQFILSSKKLLLSDSGFYLCAWSHVGNPQPQHFGDGTRLSIL.

The rearrangement links TRBV6-1 to TRBJ2-2; D unresolved. Germline lookup yields CDR1 MNHNS and CDR2 SASEGT. The CDR3 contains 13 residues. V was shortened by 9 bases and J by 8 bases, with 16 bases between the two germline ends. This CDR3 reads CARREIGSGELFF. DNA for the CDR3: TGTGCCAGGAGAGAGATAGGGTCGGGGGAGCTGTTTTTT.

This rearrangement joins TRBV6-6 to TRBJ2-2, with 8 bases fitting TRBD2. The germline V gene has CDR1 MNHNY and CDR2 SVGAGI (reference sequence). The V gene end was trimmed by 0 bases and the J gene end by 5 bases; junction bases not matched to a gene: 5. The CDR3 consists of 16 residues. Here the CDR3 reads CASSYSREAGTGELFF. Here the CDR3 DNA reads TGTGCCAGCAGTTACTCGCGGGAGGCAGGTACCGGGGAGCTGTTTTTT.

This clone was detected only a few times. In the same sample, other DNA sequences code for this CDR3. The chain links TRBV7-9 to TRBJ2-7; weak D call: TRBD1 (5 bases). The germline CDR1 and CDR2 sequences are SEHNR and FQNEAQ (reference sequence). Deletions cut 1 base from V and 0 bases from J, with 10 bases between. This CDR3 region has 15 residues. CDR3 coding DNA: TGTGCCAGCAGCTTAGAAGGGGATAGCTCCTACGAGCAGTACTTC. This translates into CASSLEGDSSYEQYF. Using reference TRBV7-9 and TRBJ2-7 for the parts outside the CDR3, the full variable domain is DTGVSQNPRHKITKRGQNVTFRCDPISEHNRLYWYRQTLGQGPEFLTYFQNEAQLEKSRLLSDRFSAERPKGSFSTLEIQRTEQGDSAMYLCASSLEGDSSYEQYFGPGTRLTVT.

This chain joins TRBV18 and TRBJ2-7; 9 bases are shared with TRBD2. The CDR3 spans 15 residues. Looked up from germline, CDR1 is KGHSH and CDR2 is LQKENI. V was pared by 3 bases and J by 3 bases, with 6 bases of the junction left unmatched. The CDR3: CASSPPGTSLYEQYF. CDR3 coding DNA: TGTGCCAGCTCACCGCCAGGGACTAGCCTCTACGAGCAGTACTTC.

Remarks on this clone: A much larger clone differs from this one at a single base, so this may be a read error. The gene calls are TRBV7-9 and TRBJ2-2; tentative D call: TRBD1 (5 bases). This CDR3 is 14 amino acids long. Germline V gene lookup returns CDR1 SEHNR and CDR2 FQNEAQ (reference sequence). The CDR3 DNA reads TGTACCAGCTCCTTAGGGGCGGACACCGGGGAGCTGTTTTTT. This translates into CTSSLGADTGELFF. Together with reference TRBV7-9 and TRBJ2-2, the CDR3 gives the full variable domain: DTGVSQNPRHKITKRGQNVTFRCDPISEHNRLYWYRQTLGQGPEFLTYFQNEAQLEKSRLLSDRFSAERPKGSFSTLEIQRTEQGDSAMYLCTSSLGADTGELFFGEGSRLTVL.

This clone came up many times. The chain joins TRBV15 to TRBJ1-2, with TRBD1 identical over 8 bases. Germline-derived CDR1 and CDR2 are LNHNV and YYDKDF (reference sequence). The CDR3 runs to 13 residues. Germline trimming cut 6 bases from V and 3 bases from J; bases unmatched to any gene: 3. The CDR3 region is CATRGTGDYGYTF. The CDR3 DNA reads as TGTGCCACCAGGGGGACAGGAGACTATGGCTACACCTTC.

J is TRBJ1-2 and V is TRBV5-1; TRBD1 is a possible D gene (5 bases). This CDR3 contains 14 residues. The V gene lost 4 bases and the J gene lost 2 bases, with 12 bases spanning the gap. The germline gives CDR1 SGHRS, CDR2 YFSETQ. The CDR3 is CASSGGPGNYGYTF. The CDR3 nucleotides are TGCGCCAGCAGCGGGGGACCGGGCAACTATGGCTACACCTTC.

The gene calls are TRBV27 and TRBJ2-5, with TRBD1 as a possible D gene (6 bases). Trimming stripped 5 bases from V and 2 bases from J, with 18 bases between. The CDR3 consists of 16 residues. Germline-derived CDR1 and CDR2 are MNHEY and SMNVEV (reference sequence). CDR3 nucleotide sequence: TGTGCCAGCAGTAGCAACAGGGACGGTTTTCAAGAGACCCAGTACTTC. Residues: CASSSNRDGFQETQYF.